These 8 T cell receptor beta chains were all obtained from the same sample, sequenced in a study of identical twins. TCRdb redid the calling of the 5' RACE reads with MiXCR, one entry per CDR3 protein. The data show about 460,000 distinct CDR3 sequences, 13% to 15% seen once. The data were also submitted as part of a second study, on yellow fever vaccine responses in identical twins.

The sequenced sample consisted of CD4+ T cells sorted from blood. These receptors were collected from a woman between 18 and 29 years old in good health.

In this sample, this clonotype turned up many times. The chain carries TRBV6-1 and TRBJ2-5, with D maybe TRBD2 (6 bases). This CDR3 contains 13 residues. Looked up from germline, CDR1 is MNHNS and CDR2 is SASEGT. V lost 8 bases and J 3 bases, leaving 13 bases between the germline ends. The CDR3 DNA sequence: TGTGCCAGCTCCCGGGGGATTGAAGAGACCCAGTACTTC. Its translation: CASSRGIEETQYF.

This clonotype was detected a few times. V gene TRBV12-3 or TRBV12-4 combines with J gene TRBJ2-7; 11 nucleotides match TRBD1. The CDR3 sequence is 15 residues long. V lost 5 bases, J lost 3 bases, and 6 bases stayed unmatched. CDR3 residues: CASSTGTGGFYEQYF. CDR3 DNA sequence: TGTGCCAGCAGTACAGGGACAGGGGGTTTCTACGAGCAGTACTTC.

This chain links TRBV7-2 with TRBJ2-2; unclear D gene. V lost 1 base, J lost 6 bases, and 9 bases lay in between. Germline CDR1 is SGHTA and CDR2 is FQGNSA. CDR3 length equals 14 residues. CDR3 sequence: CASSLGPGPGELFF. CDR3 nucleotides: TGTGCCAGCAGCTTAGGTCCCGGTCCCGGGGAGCTGTTTTTT.

The count of this clonotype is one. The gene calls are TRBV18 and TRBJ2-1, with D hard to call. V lost 1 base, J lost 1 base, and 8 bases lay in between. The CDR3 is 15 amino acids. Germline V CDR1 and CDR2: KGHSH, LQKENI. Here the CDR3 DNA reads TGTGCCAGCTCACCACGGACGGAGTCCTACAATGAGCAGTTCTTC. It is translated as CASSPRTESYNEQFF.

Concerning this clonotype: Since a much larger clone is just one base distant, this may be a read error. The chain uses TRBV20-1 and TRBJ2-7; tentatively, D is TRBD1 (5 bases). Germline V gene sequence: CDR1 DFQATT, CDR2 SNEGSKA (reference sequence). The CDR3 is made up of 14 amino acids. The CDR3 region is CGAIQLTAAYEQYF. The CDR3 nucleotides read TGCGGTGCAATCCAACTGACAGCAGCCTACGAGCAGTACTTC.

This clonotype was observed many times. The chain combines TRBV7-2 with TRBJ2-2; D uncertain. The germline V and J ends were trimmed by 3 bases and 1 base, with 3 bases remaining between them. Germline V gives CDR1 SGHTA, CDR2 FQGNSA. The CDR3 has 13 amino acids. The CDR3 spells CASSLMNTGELFF. In nucleotides, the CDR3 is TGTGCCAGCAGCTTGATGAACACCGGGGAGCTGTTTTTT.

The chain recombines TRBV20-1 with TRBJ2-3, with D unclear. The CDR3 sequence is 16 residues long. V lost 3 bases, J lost 1 base, and 17 bases lay in between. From germline, CDR1 is DFQATT and CDR2 SNEGSKA (reference sequence). CDR3 DNA sequence: TGCAGTGCTAGCGTAGCCTCAAAAACCCGCACAGATACGCAGTATTTT. Its translation: CSASVASKTRTDTQYF.

This clonotype was seen a handful of times. The chain uses TRBV6-2 or TRBV6-3 and TRBJ1-4; possible D gene TRBD1, 6 bases. This CDR3 is 17 amino acids long. Germline V lookup: CDR1 MNHEY, CDR2 SVGEGT. Trimming cost V 6 bases and J 4 bases, with 21 bases left between them. CDR3 bases: TGTGCCAGCAGGACACTTAGTCGGGGGCGCGATAATGAAAAACTGTTTTTT. It encodes CASRTLSRGRDNEKLFF.